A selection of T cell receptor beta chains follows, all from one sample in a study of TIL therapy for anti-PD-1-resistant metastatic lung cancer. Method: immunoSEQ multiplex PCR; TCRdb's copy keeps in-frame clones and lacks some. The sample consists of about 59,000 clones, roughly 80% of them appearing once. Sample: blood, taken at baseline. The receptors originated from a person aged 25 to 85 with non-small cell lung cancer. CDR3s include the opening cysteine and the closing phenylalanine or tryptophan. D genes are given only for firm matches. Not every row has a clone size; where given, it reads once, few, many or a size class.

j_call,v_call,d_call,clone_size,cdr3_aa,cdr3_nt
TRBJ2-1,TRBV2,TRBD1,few,CASSKDRDNEQFF,TGTGCCAGCAGCAAGGACAGGGACAATGAGCAGTTCTTC
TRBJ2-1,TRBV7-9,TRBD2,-,CASSLGGGREFF,TGTGCCAGCAGCTTAGGCGGGGGGAGAGAGTTCTTC
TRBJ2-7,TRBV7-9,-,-,CASSSGRGSYYEQYF,TGTGCCAGCAGCTCAGGTAGGGGGAGCTACTACGAGCAGTACTTC
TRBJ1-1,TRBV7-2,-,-,CASSLGVTEAFF,TGTGCCAGCAGCTTAGGGGTTACTGAAGCTTTCTTT
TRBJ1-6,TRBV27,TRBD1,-,CASSFSGGHNSPLHF,TGTGCCAGCAGTTTTTCAGGGGGACATAATTCACCCCTCCACTTT
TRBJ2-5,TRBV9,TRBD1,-,CASSGGQAVFETQYF,TGTGCCAGCAGCGGCGGACAGGCGGTTTTCGAGACCCAGTACTTC
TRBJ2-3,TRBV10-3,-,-,CAIRDTGTDTQYF,TGTGCCATCAGGGATACAGGCACAGATACGCAGTATTTT
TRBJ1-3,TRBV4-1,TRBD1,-,CASSQEAPGQTLTLSGNTIYF,TGCGCCAGCAGCCAAGAGGCACCGGGACAGACCCTGACCCTCTCTGGAAACACCATATATTTT
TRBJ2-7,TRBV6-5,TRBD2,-,CASSSGGDYEQYF,TGTGCCAGCTCCTCGGGAGGGGACTACGAGCAGTACTTC
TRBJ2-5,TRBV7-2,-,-,CASSAGETQYF,TGTGCCAGCAGCGCGGGGGAGACCCAGTACTTC
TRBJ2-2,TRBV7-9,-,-,CASSFPSETTGELFF,TGTGCCAGCAGCTTTCCCAGTGAAACCACCGGGGAGCTGTTTTTT
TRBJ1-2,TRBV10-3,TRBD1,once,CAISESKGGGEGYTF,TGTGCCATCAGTGAGTCAAAAGGAGGGGGCGAAGGCTACACCTTC
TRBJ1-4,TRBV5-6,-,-,CASSWQRGEKLFF,TGTGCCAGCAGCTGGCAACGGGGCGAAAAACTGTTTTTT
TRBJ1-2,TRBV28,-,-,CASSLLGNLDGYTF,TGTGCCAGCAGTTTACTCGGCAATCTGGATGGCTACACCTTC
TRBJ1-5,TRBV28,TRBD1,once,CASSGTGKGQPQHF,TGTGCCAGTTCCGGGACAGGGAAGGGTCAGCCCCAGCATTTT
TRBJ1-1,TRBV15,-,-,CATSTGGHPNTEAFF,TGTGCCACCAGCACTGGGGGGCACCCGAACACTGAAGCTTTCTTT
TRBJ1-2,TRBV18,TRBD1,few,CASSPGQGSDGYTF,TGTGCCAGCTCACCGGGACAGGGGAGTGATGGCTACACCTTC
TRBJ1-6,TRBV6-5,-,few,CASSYSQGAALHF,TGTGCCAGCAGTTATTCCCAAGGGGCTGCCCTCCACTTT
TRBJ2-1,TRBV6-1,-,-,CASSEVAGYNEQFF,TGTGCCAGCAGTGAAGTAGCAGGGTACAATGAGCAGTTCTTC
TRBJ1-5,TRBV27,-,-,CASSLSWGDSNQPQHF,TGTGCCAGCAGTTTATCATGGGGGGATAGCAATCAGCCCCAGCATTTT
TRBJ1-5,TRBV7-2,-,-,CASSLGPGAYSNQPQHF,TGTGCCAGCAGCTTAGGCCCAGGGGCTTATAGCAATCAGCCCCAGCATTTT
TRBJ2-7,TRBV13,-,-,CASSLGDRYYEQYF,TGTGCCAGCAGCTTAGGCGACCGATATTACGAGCAGTACTTC
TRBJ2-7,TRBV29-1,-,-,CSVEEWNSNYEQYF,TGCAGCGTTGAAGAGTGGAACAGCAACTACGAGCAGTACTTC
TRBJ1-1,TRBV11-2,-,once,CASSLAVEPPMNTEAFF,TGTGCCAGCAGCTTAGCCGTGGAGCCCCCGATGAACACTGAAGCTTTCTTT
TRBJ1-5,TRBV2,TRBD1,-,CASTSGGGNQPQHF,TGTGCCAGCACCTCAGGGGGGGGCAATCAGCCCCAGCATTTT
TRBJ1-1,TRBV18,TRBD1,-,CASSPGQVNTEAFF,TGTGCCAGCTCACCCGGACAGGTGAACACTGAAGCTTTCTTT
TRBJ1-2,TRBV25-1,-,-,CASSEPGRGYTF,TGTGCCAGCAGTGAGCCGGGGCGTGGCTACACCTTC
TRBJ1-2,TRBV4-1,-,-,CASSQEDASYGYTF,TGCGCCAGCAGCCAAGAGGACGCCTCCTATGGCTACACCTTC
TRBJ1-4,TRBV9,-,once,CASSPGQTNEKLFF,TGTGCCAGCAGCCCCGGACAGACTAATGAAAAACTGTTTTTT
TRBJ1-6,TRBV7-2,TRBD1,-,CASSLGQRPLHF,TGTGCCAGCAGCCTGGGACAGCGACCCCTCCACTTT
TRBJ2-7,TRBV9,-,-,CASSVAQGLTYEQYF,TGTGCCAGCAGCGTAGCCCAAGGGTTAACCTACGAGCAGTACTTC
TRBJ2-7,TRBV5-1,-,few,CASSPTAAAGEQYF,TGCGCCAGCAGCCCCACTGCGGCGGCCGGCGAGCAGTACTTC
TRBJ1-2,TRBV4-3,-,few,CASSQEAGNGGYTF,TGCGCCAGCAGCCAAGAAGCAGGAAACGGTGGCTACACCTTC
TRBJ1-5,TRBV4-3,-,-,CASSQDLYSFNQPQHF,TGCGCCAGCAGCCAAGATCTCTACAGTTTCAATCAGCCCCAGCATTTT
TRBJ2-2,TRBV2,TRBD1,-,CASSADRGRVGELFF,TGTGCCAGCAGTGCCGACAGGGGGCGCGTCGGGGAGCTGTTTTTT
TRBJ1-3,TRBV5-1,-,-,CASSPGGGTGNTIYF,TGCGCCAGCAGCCCTGGGGGAGGAACTGGAAACACCATATATTTT
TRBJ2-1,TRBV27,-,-,CASSSQGRFSYNEQFF,TGTGCCAGCAGTTCCCAAGGTCGATTCTCCTACAATGAGCAGTTCTTC
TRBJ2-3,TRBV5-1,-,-,CASKTRTSTDTQYF,TGCGCCAGCAAGACTCGGACTAGCACAGATACGCAGTATTTT
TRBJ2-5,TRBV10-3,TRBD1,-,CAISSSQGAPETQYF,TGTGCCATCAGCTCGTCCCAGGGGGCGCCGGAGACCCAGTACTTC
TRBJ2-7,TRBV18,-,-,CASSPRTEGYEQYF,TGTGCCAGCTCACCACGGACGGAGGGCTACGAGCAGTACTTC
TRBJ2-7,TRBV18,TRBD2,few,CASSPPTGLAGNEQYF,TGTGCCAGCTCACCACCGACAGGACTAGCGGGTAACGAGCAGTACTTC
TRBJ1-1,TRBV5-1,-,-,CASSAMNTEAFF,TGCGCCAGCAGCGCGATGAACACTGAAGCTTTCTTT
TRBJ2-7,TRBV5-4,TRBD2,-,CASSFRGLADSYEQYF,TGTGCCAGCAGTTTTAGGGGACTAGCGGACTCCTACGAGCAGTACTTC
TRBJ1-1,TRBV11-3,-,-,CASSLTPVEAFF,TGTGCCAGCAGCTTAACCCCCGTTGAAGCTTTCTTT
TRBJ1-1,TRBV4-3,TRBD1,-,CASSQGYYRGSTEAFF,TGCGCCAGCAGCCAGGGATACTACAGGGGGTCTACTGAAGCTTTCTTT
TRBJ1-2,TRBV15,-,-,CATSRDGSALNYGYTF,TGTGCCACCAGCAGAGATGGGTCAGCCCTTAACTATGGCTACACCTTC
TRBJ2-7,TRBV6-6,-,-,CASSYSASSNYEQYF,TGTGCCAGCAGTTACTCGGCTAGTTCCAACTACGAGCAGTACTTC
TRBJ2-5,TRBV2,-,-,CASSVLRAETQYF,TGTGCCAGCAGTGTACTCAGGGCAGAGACCCAGTACTTC
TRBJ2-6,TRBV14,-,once,CASSRTDYSGANVLTF,TGTGCCAGCAGCCGAACCGACTACTCTGGGGCCAACGTCCTGACTTTC
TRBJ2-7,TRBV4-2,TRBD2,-,CASSQAVTSGRARTGEQYF,TGTGCCAGCAGCCAAGCAGTGACTAGCGGGAGGGCCAGAACGGGCGAGCAGTACTTC
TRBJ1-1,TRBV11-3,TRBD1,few,CASSSTRTGNTEAFF,TGTGCCAGCAGCTCAACCCGGACAGGGAACACTGAAGCTTTCTTT
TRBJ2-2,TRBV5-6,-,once,CASSLAFTGLSGELFF,TGTGCCAGCAGCTTGGCGTTCACAGGATTATCCGGGGAGCTGTTTTTT
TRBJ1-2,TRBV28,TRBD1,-,CASADRGRSYGYTF,TGTGCCAGCGCCGACAGGGGGAGGAGCTATGGCTACACCTTC
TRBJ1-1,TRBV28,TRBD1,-,CASSSGQGNTEAFF,TGTGCCAGCAGTTCTGGACAGGGGAACACTGAAGCTTTCTTT
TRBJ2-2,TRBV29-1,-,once,CSVEPRDTGELFF,TGCAGCGTTGAACCCAGGGACACCGGGGAGCTGTTTTTT
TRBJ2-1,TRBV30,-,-,CAWDWGRDNEQFF,TGTGCCTGGGATTGGGGGCGGGACAATGAGCAGTTCTTC
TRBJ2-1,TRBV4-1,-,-,CASSQYNEQFF,TGCGCCAGCAGCCAATACAATGAGCAGTTCTTC